A single sample is the source of the 18 T cell receptor beta chains below, sequenced in a study of shared clonotypes between healthy human individuals. Clones were sequenced by immunoSEQ multiplex PCR, and TCRdb holds only the in-frame ones, with some missing. There are 700,000 or so clones in the sample; roughly 78% occur only once, and 1.5% to 2% lies in the top ten. Input material: memory CD4+ T cells sorted from blood. Stated subset: CD45RA-negative fraction. Receptor source: a woman between 25 and 40 years old in good health.

The genes are TRBV7-9 and TRBJ2-7; 8 bases map to TRBD2. The CDR3 covers 14 residues. After removal of 0 bases from V and 5 bases from J, the junction contained 3 bases not matched to a gene. Germline V gene data show CDR1 as SEHNR and CDR2 as FQNEAQ (reference sequence). The CDR3 DNA reads TGTGCCAGCAGCTTAGCCGGGAGGGCCGACGAGCAGTACTTC. Protein sequence: CASSLAGRADEQYF.

The chain links TRBV28 to TRBJ1-4, with D maybe TRBD1 (6 bases). The V end lost 3 bases, the J end lost 11 bases, and 10 bases lay between the germline ends. This CDR3 has 12 residues. Germline V gives CDR1 MDHEN, CDR2 SYDVKM. The CDR3 nucleotides read TGTGCCAGCAGTTTTGGGGGGCTGAAACTGTTTTTT. Protein sequence: CASSFGGLKLFF. Together with reference TRBV28 and TRBJ1-4, the CDR3 gives the full variable domain: DVKVTQSSRYLVKRTGEKVFLECVQDMDHENMFWYRQDPGLGLRLIYFSYDVKMKEKGDIPEGYSVSREKKERFSLILESASTNQTSMYLCASSFGGLKLFFGSGTQLSVL.

The rearrangement uses TRBV5-6 and TRBJ1-2; D is perhaps TRBD1 (5 bases). Germline V gene lookup returns CDR1 SGHDT and CDR2 YYEEEE. CDR3 length equals 15 residues. Trimming took off 4 bases at V and 4 bases at J, with 17 bases between the two ends. The CDR3: CASSRRGLISYGYTF. The DNA of the CDR3 is TGTGCCAGCAGCCGACGGGGACTGATATCCTATGGCTACACCTTC.

The CDR3 region is CASSHLGTGDREQYF. Here the CDR3 DNA reads TGCGCCAGCAGCCACCTCGGGACAGGGGATCGAGAGCAGTACTTC. The gene calls are TRBV4-1 and TRBJ2-7, with 10 bases that match TRBD1. In germline, CDR1 is MGHRA, CDR2 YSYEKL. The trim removed 3 bases at V and 7 bases at J, leaving 9 bases unmatched. The CDR3 is made up of 15 amino acids.

This sequence joins TRBV11-2 and TRBJ2-7; possible D gene TRBD1, 6 bases. Deletions cut 5 bases from V and 9 bases from J, with 20 bases between. This CDR3 is built from 14 residues. Germline assignment: CDR1 SGHAT and CDR2 FQNNGV. The CDR3 region has the DNA TGTGCCAGCAGCCCCGGACAGTCCTACGATCGGCAGTACTTC. Its translation: CASSPGQSYDRQYF.

The chain carries TRBV4-2 and TRBJ2-5; possibly TRBD1 for D (9 bases). The germline V gene encodes CDR1 LGHNA and CDR2 YNFKEQ. Trimming took 1 base from V and 2 from J, leaving 17 bases between them. This CDR3 is built from 17 residues. The CDR3 coding sequence is TGTGCCAGCAGCCAAGCCGGGGGGGGACAGGGACAAGAGACCCAGTACTTC. This sequence encodes CASSQAGGGQGQETQYF.

The rearrangement links TRBV10-3 to TRBJ1-2; the match to TRBD1 covers 9 bases. CDR1 ENHRY and CDR2 SYGVKD come from the germline V gene. V shed 8 bases and J 4 bases; nucleotides not matched to a gene: 8. This CDR3 region has 14 residues. CDR3 coding DNA: TGTGCCATCGGACGGGACAGGGCCACCTATGGCTACACCTTC. This encodes CAIGRDRATYGYTF.

The V call is TRBV23-1, the J call TRBJ2-7; D is perhaps TRBD2 (5 bases). TRBV23-1 is known as an ORF, though its function is uncertain. The V end was cut by 3 bases, the J end by 2 bases, with 17 bases between. The CDR3 consists of 16 residues. CDR3 protein: CASSHGEREPTYEQYF. DNA for the CDR3: TGCGCCAGCAGTCATGGGGAGAGGGAACCGACCTACGAGCAGTACTTC.

The V call is TRBV6-5, the J call TRBJ2-3, with D hard to call. CDR1 and CDR2 (germline): MNHEY, SVGAGI. V was pared by 5 bases and J by 3 bases, with 6 bases between. CDR3 length: 12 residues. CDR3 nucleotides: TGTGCCAGCAGTCGACCTACAGATACGCAGTATTTT. It yields the protein CASSRPTDTQYF.

This clone was recorded many times. This CDR3 is also generated by other DNA sequences in the sample. The chain links TRBV27 to TRBJ2-3, with 7 bases fitting TRBD2. The CDR3 is made up of 15 amino acids. Germline trimming cut 3 bases from V and 4 bases from J; bases unmatched to any gene: 7. CDR1 and CDR2 (germline): MNHEY, SMNVEV (reference sequence). CDR3 bases: TGTGCCAGCAGTTTTATGGTGGGGGGGGCAGATACGCAGTATTTT. Translated, it gives CASSFMVGGADTQYF.

The V gene is TRBV13, the J gene TRBJ1-2; D perhaps matches TRBD1 (6 bases). Germline values: CDR1 PRHDT, CDR2 FYEKMQ (reference sequence). V was cut by 1 base and J by 5 bases, with 8 bases left in between. This CDR3 contains 13 residues. The CDR3 loop reads CASSLEQGYGYTF. CDR3 DNA: TGTGCCAGCAGCTTAGAACAGGGTTATGGCTACACCTTC.

This clone was observed a few times. V gene TRBV28 combines with J gene TRBJ2-7, with 9 bases that match TRBD2. Germline V CDR1 and CDR2: MDHEN, SYDVKM. V was pared by 1 base and J by 5 bases, with 6 bases of the junction left unmatched. CDR3 length: 15 residues. DNA for the CDR3: TGTGCCAGCAGTTTATTTCGAGCGGGAGGCGACGAGCAGTACTTC. This encodes CASSLFRAGGDEQYF.

This clone has a handful of counts. At the DNA level, this CDR3 is encoded by other sequences in the same sample as well. The chain joins TRBV28 to TRBJ2-1; D uncertain. The germline gives CDR1 MDHEN, CDR2 SYDVKM. The CDR3 spans 11 residues. V dropped 3 bases and J dropped 8 bases, with 5 bases sitting between them. The CDR3: CASSLRYEQFF. The DNA of the CDR3 is TGTGCCAGCAGTTTGCGGTATGAGCAGTTCTTC.

The rearrangement joins TRBV6-5 to TRBJ2-6, with 7 bases matching TRBD1. The CDR3 loop spans 16 amino acids. The V gene end was trimmed by 4 bases and the J gene end by 3 bases; junction bases not matched to a gene: 6. Germline assignment: CDR1 MNHEY and CDR2 SVGAGI. The CDR3 DNA reads as TGTGCCAGCAGTTCGGGACAGTCGGATGGGGCCAACGTCCTGACTTTC. It yields the protein CASSSGQSDGANVLTF.

Comments on this clone: This could be a read error, since a much larger clone is one nucleotide away. The J gene is TRBJ1-1, the V gene TRBV18; D might be TRBD1 (6 bases). Per the germline V gene, CDR1 is KGHSH and CDR2 is LQKENI. Trimming removed 3 bases at V and 0 bases at J, with 8 bases between. The CDR3 loop spans 14 amino acids. The CDR3 protein is CASSPAGVNTEAFF. CDR3 in DNA: TGTGCCAGCTCACCGGCAGGGGTGAACACTGAAGCTTTCTTT.

The chain recombines TRBV9 with TRBJ2-3; D is perhaps TRBD1 (6 bases). The CDR3 runs 15 residues. V was cut by 0 bases and J by 2 bases, with 10 bases left in between. CDR1 SGDLS and CDR2 YYNGEE come from the germline V gene. The CDR3 DNA is TGTGCCAGCAGCGTAGTCCAGGGGACCACAGATACGCAGTATTTT. Amino acid sequence: CASSVVQGTTDTQYF.

V gene TRBV6-1 combines with J gene TRBJ1-5; 7 bases line up with TRBD1. The CDR3 extends over 14 amino acids. Germline V gene data show CDR1 as MNHNS and CDR2 as SASEGT. Trimming at V came to 3 bases and at J to 6 bases, leaving 5 bases not matched to a gene. The chain's CDR3 is CASSDQGGSQPQHF. CDR3 nucleotides: TGTGCCAGCAGTGACCAGGGGGGTAGTCAGCCCCAGCATTTT.

The genes are TRBV29-1 and TRBJ2-3; D is uncertain. CDR1 and CDR2 from the germline V gene are SQVTM and ANQGSEA. V was clipped by 3 bases and J by 2 bases, with 12 bases between them. The length of the CDR3 is 14 residues. CDR3 in amino acids: CSVDQDPHTDTQYF. DNA of the CDR3: TGCAGCGTTGATCAGGACCCCCACACAGATACGCAGTATTTT.